Below, 8 T cell receptor beta chains from the same sample are listed, as sequenced in a study of T cells in Graves' hyperthyroidism and ophthalmopathy. Using RNA transcripts as the source, TCR beta CDR3 regions were amplified. The HTBI primer set served for first-round RT-PCR of the TCR CDR3. TCRdb recomputed calls from the multiplex PCR reads with MiXCR, one row per CDR3 protein. The sample holds over 200,000 distinct CDR3 sequences; 15% to 20% are singletons and the top ten take around 50%. Material for sequencing was blood. All receptors come from a man aged 45-65 years with Graves' hyperthyroidism.

The chain combines TRBV20-1 with TRBJ1-2, with D hard to call. This CDR3 has 14 amino acids. V lost 6 bases to trimming and J lost 4 bases, with 18 bases between them. Germline-derived CDR1 and CDR2 are DFQATT and SNEGSKA (reference sequence). CDR3 sequence reads: CSAAPVKVAYGYTF. For the CDR3, the DNA is TGCAGTGCCGCTCCGGTGAAGGTCGCCTATGGCTACACCTTC.

This clonotype has a handful of counts. J is TRBJ2-1 and V is TRBV3-1; 7 bases line up with TRBD2. Germline lookup yields CDR1 LGHDT and CDR2 YNNKEL (reference sequence). This CDR3 region has 17 residues. V gave up 8 bases and J gave up 1 base; unmatched junction bases: 14. CDR3 nucleotides: TGTGCCAGCGCCCGGACACGACGGGAGGTATCCTACAATGAGCAGTTCTTC. Its protein product is CASARTRREVSYNEQFF.

This chain connects TRBV5-1 to TRBJ2-2; D unclear. CDR1 and CDR2 (germline): SGHRS, YFSETQ. V was cut by 1 base and J by 1 base, with 5 bases left in between. This CDR3 has 14 residues. CDR3 bases: TGCGCCAGCAGCTTGCTGCGGAACACCGGGGAGCTGTTTTTT. It encodes CASSLLRNTGELFF. The whole variable domain, remainder taken from reference TRBV5-1 and TRBJ2-2, is KAGVTQTPRYLIKTRGQQVTLSCSPISGHRSVSWYQQTPGQGLQFLFEYFSETQRNKGNFPGRFSGRQFSNSRSEMNVSTLELGDSALYLCASSLLRNTGELFFGEGSRLTVL.

The sample holds many counts of this clonotype. CDR3 sequence (DNA): TGTGCCAGTTTAGAGTCCCTAGCGGGAGGGCCGCCGGATGAGCAGTTCTTC. It specifies CASLESLAGGPPDEQFF. The chain links TRBV28 to TRBJ2-1; 12 bases agree with TRBD2. The CDR3 runs 17 residues. Looked up from germline, CDR1 is MDHEN and CDR2 is SYDVKM. The trim removed 9 bases at V and 8 bases at J, leaving 17 bases unmatched.

This clonotype showed up many times. The genes are TRBV5-1 and TRBJ2-7, with TRBD2 identical over 11 bases. Germline trimming cut 4 bases from V and 1 base from J; bases unmatched to any gene: 7. CDR1 and CDR2 from the germline V gene are SGHRS and YFSETQ. There are 16 residues in the CDR3. The chain's CDR3 is CASSTQWTSGSYEQYF. The DNA for the CDR3 is TGCGCCAGCAGCACACAATGGACTAGCGGGTCCTACGAGCAGTACTTC.

This clonotype was picked up many times. The genes are TRBV9 and TRBJ2-3; no definite D call. V lost 0 bases and J 1 base, leaving 9 bases between the germline ends. CDR3 length equals 15 residues. Germline-derived CDR1 and CDR2 are SGDLS and YYNGEE. In nucleotides, the CDR3 is TGTGCCAGCAGCGTAGATGGTTGGGGCACAGATACGCAGTATTTT. Its translation: CASSVDGWGTDTQYF.

This sequence joins TRBV7-3 and TRBJ2-2, with TRBD2 identical over 7 bases. The germline gives CDR1 SGHTA, CDR2 FQGTGA. With V trimmed by 2 bases and J by 1 base, 4 bases remained unmatched. This CDR3 contains 16 residues. CDR3 in DNA: TGTGCCAGCAGCTTATATACTAGCGAGAACACCGGGGAGCTGTTTTTT. Its protein is CASSLYTSENTGELFF.

This clonotype has only a few counts. The chain uses TRBV4-2 and TRBJ2-1; 7 positions match TRBD2. The CDR3 runs 16 residues. Trimming at V came to 0 bases and at J to 5 bases, leaving 7 bases not matched to a gene. Germline CDR1 reads LGHNA; CDR2 reads YNFKEQ. CDR3: CASSQDGGRAHNEQFF. The CDR3 DNA follows: TGTGCCAGCAGCCAAGATGGGGGGAGGGCGCACAATGAGCAGTTCTTC.